The following is a T cell receptor beta chain sequence with its context. There is no known antigen for this receptor. The germline V gene supplies CDR1 SQVTM and CDR2 ANQGSEA. The CDR3 has 14 amino acids, counting the end cysteine and phenylalanine. Only the protein is available. The sequencer listed for this sample is Illumina HiSeq 2000. TCR beta cDNA libraries were made by 5'RACE template switching that added a universal primer site and unique molecular identifiers. Synthesis of cDNA was primed from the TCR beta constant segment and was followed by two consecutive PCR amplification steps. The study's processing was this. Reads were demultiplexed and grouped by UMI with MIGEC, and clonotypes were assembled and quantified with MiTCR. To exclude erroneous sequences, any TCR cDNA sequence not supported by at least two reads was discarded. The tcR package was used for downstream repertoire analysis, with clonotypes matched between fractions based on CDR3 nucleotide sequence plus V segment. VDJmatch was used to annotate antigen specificity against VDJdb, with one amino acid substitution in CDR3 allowed. Once TCRdb had reprocessed the reads, it stored one entry per CDR3 protein sequence and supplied no DNA. The V and J calls shown here were made by TCRdb, not taken from the authors' results. The sample's records list 400,000 to 500,000 distinct CDR3 sequences. The ten top clones hold roughly 8% of the sample.

HCMV serostatus was determined by detecting HCMV-specific IgG in serum with a commercial ELISA kit. Peripheral blood mononuclear cells were isolated from blood by Ficoll density gradient centrifugation. The record originates from a study of T cells expressing NK-cell markers (dated by TCRdb to between 2020 and 2021). Regarding the research as a whole: Three sorted T-cell subsets (CD3+CD56+NKG2C+, CD3+CD56+NKG2C- and CD3+CD56-NKG2C+) from 7 to 9 donors had their TCR beta-chain repertoires profiled. The libraries were sequenced on Illumina HiSeq 2000/2500, MiSeq or NextSeq, producing 2 x 150 bp reads. The eight sequenced donors were randomly selected healthy volunteers, three men and five women. Of the eight sequenced donors, seven were found to be HCMV-seropositive and one was found to be HCMV-seronegative. Paper-wide results and their limitations: Whether the expanded NKG2C-expressing T cell clones were specific for HCMV antigens remained unclear. Those dominant clonotypes were again the most abundant among CD3+CD56-NKG2C+ cells in a few donors, at roughly 25-65%. For several donors, the dominant CD3+CD56+NKG2C+ clonotypes were among the top 10 CD8+ clonotypes and accounted for about 1.0-7.5% of CD8+ T cells.

The V and J segments used are TRBV29-1 and TRBJ2-1; TCRdb reports TRBD1, a call that lacks DNA to check it against. The TCR sequence derives from a woman between 18 and 75 years old in good health. The sample consisted of blood T cells: a sorted CD56 or NKG2C T cell subset, CD4+ or CD8+ T cells, or bulk PBMC T cells (not recorded which). This receptor carries the CDR3 CSGRGTGKSNEQFF.